The 17 T cell receptor beta chains in this list originate from one sample, sequenced in a study of T cells expressing NK-cell markers (dated by TCRdb to 2019 to 2021). Library creation used 5' RACE. The sequencer listed for this sample is Illumina HiSeq 2000. Once TCRdb had reprocessed the reads, it stored one entry per CDR3 protein sequence and supplied no DNA. This sample's table lists just under 150,000 distinct CDR3 sequences. In total, the top ten clones hold 12% of the sample. Specimen: blood T cells: a sorted CD56 or NKG2C T cell subset, CD4+ or CD8+ T cells, or bulk PBMC T cells (not recorded which). Receptor source: a man between 18 and 29 years old in good health. Donor details come from another sample of the same person, matched by shared clones.

V and J are TRBV9 and TRBJ2-3; the TCRdb D gene call, TRBD2, has no DNA to confirm it. CDR1 is SGDLS, CDR2 YYNGEE, per germline. This CDR3 has 16 residues. CDR3: CASSPRLAGVTDTQYF.

V usage is TRBV10-3 and J usage is TRBJ2-7; TCRdb lists TRBD2, though no DNA is available to test this call. Germline lookup yields CDR1 ENHRY and CDR2 SYGVKD. The CDR3 is 15 residues long. CDR3 sequence: CAIHSAGSMPSEQYF.

The rearrangement links TRBV6-1 to TRBJ1-5; TCRdb's D call, TRBD1, is unchecked because there is no DNA. This CDR3 is 14 amino acids long. Germline V CDR1 and CDR2: MNHNS, SASEGT. The CDR3 region is CASRPLDSNQPQHF.

V and J are TRBV27 and TRBJ1-4. CDR1 is MNHEY and CDR2 is SMNVEV in the germline V gene (reference sequence). This CDR3 region has 13 residues. The CDR3 spells CASSLGTNEKLFF.

The rearrangement links TRBV19 to TRBJ2-7; TCRdb outputs TRBD1, but without DNA this stays unchecked. The CDR3 length is 14 residues. Germline lookup yields CDR1 LNHDA and CDR2 SQIVND (reference sequence). CDR3 loop: CASSPGQGAYEQYF.

V usage is TRBV11-2 and J usage is TRBJ2-3; TCRdb designates TRBD1, a call that cannot be tested without DNA. The CDR3 sequence is 18 residues long. Germline V gives CDR1 SGHAT, CDR2 FQNNGV. CDR3 in amino acids: CASSLWFLRGAITDTQYF.

The chain recombines TRBV28 with TRBJ2-7; TCRdb's D call, TRBD2, is unchecked because there is no DNA. Germline loops: CDR1 MDHEN, CDR2 SYDVKM. This CDR3 is built from 15 residues. CDR3 loop: CASSLRTSGDYEQYF.

J is TRBJ2-2 and V is TRBV4-2; without DNA, the TCRdb call of TRBD2 cannot be checked. This CDR3 has 17 residues. In germline, CDR1 is LGHNA, CDR2 YNFKEQ. CDR3 protein: CASSQSSVRDPEGELFF.

V is TRBV20-1 and J is TRBJ2-7. The germline CDR1 and CDR2 sequences are DFQATT and SNEGSKA (reference sequence). The CDR3 totals 14 residues. CDR3 protein: CSARDTSGVYEQYF.

The chain combines TRBV28 with TRBJ2-7; TCRdb designates TRBD2, a call that cannot be tested without DNA. CDR3 length equals 16 residues. Germline V lookup: CDR1 MDHEN, CDR2 SYDVKM. The CDR3 here is CASSFLQRGGSYEQYF.

This chain connects TRBV29-1 to TRBJ2-3; no DNA is available, so the TRBD2 call from TCRdb remains unchecked. The length of the CDR3 is 14 residues. The V gene's germline CDR1 is SQVTM and CDR2 ANQGSEA. The CDR3 sequence: CSVDLAGMMDTQYF.

This sequence joins TRBV20-1 and TRBJ2-1; with no DNA, the TCRdb D assignment of TRBD1 cannot be verified. The CDR3 is 15 amino acids. Germline CDR1 DFQATT, CDR2 SNEGSKA (reference sequence). This chain's CDR3 is CSASPGISTYNEQFF.

This chain connects TRBV5-6 to TRBJ2-3. CDR1 and CDR2 (germline): SGHDT, YYEEEE. CDR3 size: 12 residues. CDR3 in amino acids: CASSLEDATQYF.

This chain joins TRBV24-1 and TRBJ2-1; TCRdb picks TRBD2, but there is no DNA to check that call. This CDR3 is built from 14 residues. CDR1 KGHDR and CDR2 SFDVKD come from the germline V gene. The CDR3 loop reads CATSGSGAYNEQFF.

V usage is TRBV28 and J usage is TRBJ1-1; the TRBD1 assignment by TCRdb is unverifiable without DNA. This CDR3 contains 15 residues. Germline CDR1 and CDR2: MDHEN and SYDVKM. The CDR3 is CASSPPGTEFTEAFF. Full variable domain (remainder filled in from reference TRBV28 and TRBJ1-1): DVKVTQSSRYLVKRTGEKVFLECVQDMDHENMFWYRQDPGLGLRLIYFSYDVKMKEKGDIPEGYSVSREKKERFSLILESASTNQTSMYLCASSPPGTEFTEAFFGQGTRLTVV.

The chain has TRBV28 and TRBJ2-5; TCRdb lists TRBD1, though no DNA is available to test this call. This CDR3 region has 15 residues. CDR1 and CDR2 from the germline V gene are MDHEN and SYDVKM. This CDR3 is CASSPRGLEQETQYF.

The J gene is TRBJ2-1, the V gene TRBV5-5; without DNA, the TCRdb call of TRBD1 cannot be checked. Germline-derived CDR1 and CDR2 are SGHKS and YYEKEE (reference sequence). The length of the CDR3 is 17 residues. The CDR3 protein is CASSFNLDSPPSGEQFF.